Listed below are T cell receptor beta chains from one sample, sequenced in a study of T cells and Merkel cell carcinoma outcomes. Assay used: immunoSEQ multiplex PCR; TCRdb lists only in-frame clones, some missing. Of 15,000 to 17,000 clones in the sample, around 87% were seen once. The sequencing sample was made of tumor tissue from Merkel cell carcinoma. These receptors originate from a human donor with Merkel cell carcinoma. CDR3s include the opening cysteine and the closing phenylalanine or tryptophan. A D gene is named only where the DNA matches it firmly. The size field is filled for only some rows; it gives once, few, many or a size class.

d_call clone_size j_call v_call cdr3_nt cdr3_aa
. . TRBJ2-7 TRBV13 TGTGCCAGCAGCTTAGTACAGGAGAATTACGAGCAGTACTTC CASSLVQENYEQYF
TRBD2 once TRBJ2-7 TRBV7-8 TGTGCCAGCAGCATCACCGGGACTAGCGGGTCCTACGAGCAGTACTTC CASSITGTSGSYEQYF
. . TRBJ1-2 TRBV12-5 TGTGCTAGTGGTTTAGAGGGTTCACATGGCTACACCTTC CASGLEGSHGYTF
TRBD1 . TRBJ1-3 TRBV29-1 TGCAGCGTTGTTCTTTCAGGGGGACTTGGAAACACCATATATTTT CSVVLSGGLGNTIYF
. once TRBJ1-3 TRBV11-1 TGTGCCAGCGCCTTTGGAGGATACTCTGGAAACACCATATATTTT CASAFGGYSGNTIYF
. . TRBJ2-7 TRBV27 TGTGCCAGCAGTTTAGAGCGGCGGCTCTCCTACGAGCAGTACTTC CASSLERRLSYEQYF
. . TRBJ2-4 TRBV4-1 TGCGCCAGCAGCCAGCGGATGGCCAAAAACATTCAGTACTTC CASSQRMAKNIQYF
TRBD1 . TRBJ1-2 TRBV5-1 TGCGCCAGCAGTTTCCAGACAGGGCAGTATGGCTACACCTTC CASSFQTGQYGYTF
TRBD1 . TRBJ2-5 TRBV10-3 TGTGCCATCAGTGGGGGGACAGGGCCACAAGAGACCCAGTACTTC CAISGGTGPQETQYF
TRBD1 once TRBJ2-7 TRBV18 TGTGCCAGCTCACTCCTCCGGGACAGGGGCTACGAGCAGTACTTC CASSLLRDRGYEQYF
. . TRBJ2-5 TRBV19 TGTGCCAGTAGTATAGACGAAGGGACTCGGGGAGGGACCCAGTACTTC CASSIDEGTRGGTQYF
. . TRBJ1-1 TRBV6-1 TGTGCCAGCAGTGACGTACGGATACAGGGAGAAGCTTTCTTT CASSDVRIQGEAFF
. . TRBJ1-3 TRBV28 TGTGCCAGCAGTCGTACAGGGCCCGGAAACACCATATATTTT CASSRTGPGNTIYF
TRBD2 few TRBJ2-1 TRBV5-1 TGCGCCAGCAGCAGACTAGCGGGTAATGAGCAGTTCTTC CASSRLAGNEQFF
TRBD2 . TRBJ2-1 TRBV19 TGTGCCAGTAGTAGATCTAGCGGGGGCTACAATGAGCAGTTCTTC CASSRSSGGYNEQFF
. . TRBJ1-2 TRBV7-9 TGTGCCAGCAGCTCCCAGGGGAGGGGTAACTATGGCTACACCTTC CASSSQGRGNYGYTF
. . TRBJ1-4 TRBV18 TGTGCCAGCTCACCACCGGCACAGCTTGAAAAACTGTTTTTT CASSPPAQLEKLFF
. . TRBJ1-1 TRBV7-9 TGTGCCAGCAGCAAGGGACGGCAGGTGAACACTGAAGCTTTCTTT CASSKGRQVNTEAFF
TRBD1 . TRBJ2-2 TRBV5-1 TGCGCCAGCGAGGGGACAGGGTACACCGGGGAGCTGTTTTTT CASEGTGYTGELFF
. . TRBJ1-2 TRBV4-2 TGTGCCAGCAGCCCGGAGGTTGGGGGAGCGAACTATGGCTACACCTTC CASSPEVGGANYGYTF
. . TRBJ2-3 TRBV27 TGTGCCAGCAGTATAACCCGGGACAGCACAGATACGCAGTATTTT CASSITRDSTDTQYF
TRBD1 . TRBJ1-1 TRBV7-3 TGTGCCAGCAGGGCGGACAGGGACGAAGCTTTCTTT CASRADRDEAFF
TRBD2 . TRBJ2-3 TRBV29-1 TGCAGCGGGGCGGGGGGGACCACAGATACGCAGTATTTT CSGAGGTTDTQYF
TRBD1 once TRBJ2-5 TRBV30 TGTGCCTGGAGTAGACAGGGTTGGGAAGAGACCCAGTACTTC CAWSRQGWEETQYF
. . TRBJ2-7 TRBV10-2 TGCGCCAGCAGTGAGTCCAACGAGCAGTACTTC CASSESNEQYF
. few TRBJ2-2 TRBV18 TGTGCCAGCTCCCTCGCCGCAACAACCGGGGAGCTGTTTTTT CASSLAATTGELFF
TRBD2 once TRBJ2-7 TRBV28 TGTGCCAGCAGGTCTCCGGGACTAGCGGCCTACGAGCAGTACTTC CASRSPGLAAYEQYF
TRBD1 . TRBJ2-1 TRBV10-3 TGTGCCATCATCCAGGGACAGGGGACAGGTGAGCAGTTCTTC CAIIQGQGTGEQFF
. once TRBJ1-1 TRBV5-1 TGCGCCAGCAGCCCCGGACAGAACACTGAAGCTTTCTTT CASSPGQNTEAFF
. . TRBJ1-3 TRBV4-2 TGTGCCAGCAGCCAACAAACATGGAGCTCTGGAAACACCATATATTTT CASSQQTWSSGNTIYF
. . TRBJ1-1 TRBV5-6 TGTGCCAGCAGCCACCTCTGGACAAAGTCGGACACTGAAGCTTTCTTT CASSHLWTKSDTEAFF
. once TRBJ2-3 TRBV18 TGTGCCAGCTCACACACAGATACGCAGTATTTT CASSHTDTQYF
. . TRBJ1-2 TRBV6-5 TGTGCTAGCAGTTACGCCGACTCAGATGGCTACACCTTC CASSYADSDGYTF
TRBD2 . TRBJ2-1 TRBV19 TGTGCCAGTAGTTTGGGGGGGTACAATGAGCAGTTCTTC CASSLGGYNEQFF
TRBD1 . TRBJ2-5 TRBV9 TGTGCCAGCAGCGTAGCAGGGGGGACAGGGGCACAAGAGACCCAGTACTTC CASSVAGGTGAQETQYF
. . TRBJ1-2 TRBV5-1 TGCGCCAGCAGCCCGGGGCCCGCGGGGGGCTACACCTTC CASSPGPAGGYTF
. once TRBJ1-1 TRBV6-5 TGTGCCAGCTACCGGAACACTGAAGCTTTCTTT CASYRNTEAFF
. . TRBJ2-4 TRBV5-8 TGTGCCAGCAGCTTTATTCAGCTCTCAAACATTCAGTACTTC CASSFIQLSNIQYF
. . TRBJ1-2 TRBV27 TGTGCCAGCAGCCAGGGAAATGTTGGCTACACCTTC CASSQGNVGYTF
. . TRBJ2-1 TRBV18 TGTGCCAGCTCACCACAAGGAGGGCGGGCCCACTCCTACAATGAGCAGTTCTTC CASSPQGGRAHSYNEQFF
TRBD1 . TRBJ2-7 TRBV5-1 TGCGCCAGCAGCCCCGGGATCGGGACAGGGGGCGACGAGCAGTACTTC CASSPGIGTGGDEQYF
. . TRBJ2-7 TRBV5-6 TGTGCCAGCAGCTCGCAAGGTAGCTCCTACGAGCAGTACTTC CASSSQGSSYEQYF
. . TRBJ2-1 TRBV10-2 TGCGCCAGCAGTGAGTCGGGGATTTTTTCCGAGCAGTTCTTC CASSESGIFSEQFF
. . TRBJ1-1 TRBV19 TGTGCCAGTAGTATTGGGCAACCGGGGACTGAAGCTTTCTTT CASSIGQPGTEAFF
TRBD1 . TRBJ2-5 TRBV5-1 TGCGCCAGCAGGGGGGACAGGGCGGCGGGCTATGAGCAGTACTTC CASRGDRAAGYEQYF
TRBD1 once TRBJ2-7 TRBV7-8 TGTGCCAGCAGCCGGACCGGGACAGGCCCCTACGAGCAGTACTTC CASSRTGTGPYEQYF
TRBD1 . TRBJ1-1 TRBV11-2 TGTGCCAGCAGCCCCAGGAGCGGTGGGCAGGGGGCGTACACTGAAGCTTTCTTT CASSPRSGGQGAYTEAFF
. . TRBJ1-2 TRBV29-1 TGCAGCGTGGGAGTCGGACAGAACTATGGCTACACCTTC CSVGVGQNYGYTF
. once TRBJ2-2 TRBV19 TGTGCCAGTAGTTCTCACACCGGGGAGCTGTTTTTT CASSSHTGELFF
. . TRBJ1-1 TRBV5-5 TGTGCCAGCAGCGACGCAACTCGGGGGGACACTGAAGCTTTCTTT CASSDATRGDTEAFF
. . TRBJ2-1 TRBV19 TGTGCCAGTAGTATGTATGAGGACATCAACAATGAGCAGTTCTTC CASSMYEDINNEQFF
TRBD2 few TRBJ2-7 TRBV28 TGTGCCTTAGGACTAGCGGGAGGCCCTCAGTACTTC CALGLAGGPQYF
. . TRBJ2-1 TRBV5-1 TGCGCCAGCAGCTTGGTGGGAGAGATCTACAATGAGCAGTTCTTC CASSLVGEIYNEQFF
TRBD2 . TRBJ2-3 TRBV10-2 TGCGCCAGCAGTAGGTCTAGCGGGAACGCAGATACGCAGTATTTT CASSRSSGNADTQYF
. . TRBJ2-2 TRBV4-1 TGCGCCAGCAGCCTAGGACTTCTCGGGGAGCTGTTTTTT CASSLGLLGELFF
. . TRBJ2-3 TRBV9 TGTGCCAGCAGCATATCCACGAGGACAGATACGCAGTATTTT CASSISTRTDTQYF
. . TRBJ1-4 TRBV4-1 TGCGCCAGCAGCCCTTTGGGGGGGGCGATCAATGAAAAACTGTTTTTT CASSPLGGAINEKLFF